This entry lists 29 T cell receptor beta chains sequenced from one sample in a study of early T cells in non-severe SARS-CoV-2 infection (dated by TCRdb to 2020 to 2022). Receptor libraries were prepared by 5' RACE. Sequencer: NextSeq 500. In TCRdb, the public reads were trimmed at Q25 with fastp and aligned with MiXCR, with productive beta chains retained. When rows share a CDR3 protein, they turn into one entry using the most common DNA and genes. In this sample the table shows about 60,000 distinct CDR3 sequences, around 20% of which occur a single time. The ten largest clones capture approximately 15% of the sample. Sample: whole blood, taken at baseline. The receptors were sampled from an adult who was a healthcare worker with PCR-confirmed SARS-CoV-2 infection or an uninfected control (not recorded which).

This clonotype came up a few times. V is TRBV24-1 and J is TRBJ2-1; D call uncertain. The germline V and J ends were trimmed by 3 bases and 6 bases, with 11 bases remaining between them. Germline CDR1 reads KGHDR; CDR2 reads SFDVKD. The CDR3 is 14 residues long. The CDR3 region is CATSDSNPPNEQFF. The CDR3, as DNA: TGTGCCACCAGTGATAGCAACCCCCCCAATGAGCAGTTCTTC.

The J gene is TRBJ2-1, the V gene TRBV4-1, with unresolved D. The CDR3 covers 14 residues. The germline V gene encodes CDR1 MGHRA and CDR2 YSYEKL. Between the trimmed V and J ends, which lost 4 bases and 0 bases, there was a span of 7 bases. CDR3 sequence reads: CASSRGSSYNEQFF. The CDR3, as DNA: TGCGCCAGCAGCCGAGGCAGCTCCTACAATGAGCAGTTCTTC.

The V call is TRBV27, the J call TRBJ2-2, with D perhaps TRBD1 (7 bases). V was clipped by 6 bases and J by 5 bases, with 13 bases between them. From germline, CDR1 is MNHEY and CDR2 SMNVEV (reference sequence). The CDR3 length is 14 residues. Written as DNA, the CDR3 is TGTGCCAGCAGGTTACAGGGGAGGACCGGGGAGCTGTTTTTT. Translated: CASRLQGRTGELFF.

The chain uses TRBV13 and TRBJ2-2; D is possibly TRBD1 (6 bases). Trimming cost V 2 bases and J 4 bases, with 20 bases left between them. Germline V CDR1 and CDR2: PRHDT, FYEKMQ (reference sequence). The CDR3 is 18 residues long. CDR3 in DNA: TGTGCCAGCAGCTTATCCACTTATATAGGGGGTGCCACCGGGGAGCTGTTTTTT. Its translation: CASSLSTYIGGATGELFF.

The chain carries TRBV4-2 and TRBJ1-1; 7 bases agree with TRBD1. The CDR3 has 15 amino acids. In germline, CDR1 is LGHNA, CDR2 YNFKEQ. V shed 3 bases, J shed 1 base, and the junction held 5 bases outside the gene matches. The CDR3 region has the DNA TGTGCCAGCAGCCAGTCGACAGGGCAGAACACTGAAGCTTTCTTT. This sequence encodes CASSQSTGQNTEAFF.

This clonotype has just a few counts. CDR3 nucleotide sequence: TGTGCCAGCACTTCTGGTGGCGGGGGGACGTTGGGGCAGTATTTT. Its translation: CASTSGGGGTLGQYF. The rearrangement joins TRBV12-3 or TRBV12-4 to TRBJ2-3, with 8 bases fitting TRBD2. The J segment lost 11 bases and the V segment lost 7 bases, leaving 17 bases of the junction unmatched. This CDR3 contains 15 residues.

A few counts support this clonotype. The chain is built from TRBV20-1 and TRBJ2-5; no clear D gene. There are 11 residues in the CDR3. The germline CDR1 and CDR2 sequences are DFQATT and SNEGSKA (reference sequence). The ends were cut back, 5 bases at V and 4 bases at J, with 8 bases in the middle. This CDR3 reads CSAGPVETQYF. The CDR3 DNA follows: TGCAGTGCTGGCCCTGTAGAGACCCAGTACTTC.

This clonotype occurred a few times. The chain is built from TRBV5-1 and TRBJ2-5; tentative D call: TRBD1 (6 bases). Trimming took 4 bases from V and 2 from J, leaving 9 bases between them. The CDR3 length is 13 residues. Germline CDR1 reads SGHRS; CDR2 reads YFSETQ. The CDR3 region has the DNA TGCGCCAGCAGCGGGGACATACAAGAGACCCAGTACTTC. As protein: CASSGDIQETQYF. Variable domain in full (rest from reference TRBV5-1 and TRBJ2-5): KAGVTQTPRYLIKTRGQQVTLSCSPISGHRSVSWYQQTPGQGLQFLFEYFSETQRNKGNFPGRFSGRQFSNSRSEMNVSTLELGDSALYLCASSGDIQETQYFGPGTRLLVL.

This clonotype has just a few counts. DNA of the CDR3: TGTGCCAGCAGCCCATTAAGGGGTGAAAAACTGTTTTTT. Its protein product is CASSPLRGEKLFF. The rearrangement joins TRBV6-6 to TRBJ1-4; weak D call: TRBD1 (5 bases). The V gene's germline CDR1 is MNHNY and CDR2 SVGAGI (reference sequence). V dropped 6 bases and J dropped 7 bases, with 12 bases sitting between them. There are 13 residues in the CDR3.

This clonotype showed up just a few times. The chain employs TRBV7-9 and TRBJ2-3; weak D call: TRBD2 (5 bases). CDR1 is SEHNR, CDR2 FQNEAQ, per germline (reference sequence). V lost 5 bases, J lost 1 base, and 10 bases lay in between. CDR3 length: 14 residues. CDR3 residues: CASSKPGGTDTQYF. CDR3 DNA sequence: TGTGCCAGCAGCAAGCCCGGGGGCACAGATACGCAGTATTTT.

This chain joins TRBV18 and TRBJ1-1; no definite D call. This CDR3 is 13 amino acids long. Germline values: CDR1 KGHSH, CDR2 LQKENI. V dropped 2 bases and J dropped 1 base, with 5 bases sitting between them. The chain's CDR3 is CASSPTQNTEAFF. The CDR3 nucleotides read TGTGCCAGCTCACCAACACAGAACACTGAAGCTTTCTTT.

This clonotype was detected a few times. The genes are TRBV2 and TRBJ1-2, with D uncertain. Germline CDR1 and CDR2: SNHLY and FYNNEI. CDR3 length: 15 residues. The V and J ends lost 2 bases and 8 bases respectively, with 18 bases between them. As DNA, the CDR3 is TGTGCCAGCAGTGAAAAAAAGGCAGCCTCGACCGGCTACACCTTC. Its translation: CASSEKKAASTGYTF.

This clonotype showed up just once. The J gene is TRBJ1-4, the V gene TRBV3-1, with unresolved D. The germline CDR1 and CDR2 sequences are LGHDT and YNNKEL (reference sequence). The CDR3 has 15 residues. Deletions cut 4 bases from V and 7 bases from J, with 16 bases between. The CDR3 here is CASSPLGESLEKLFF. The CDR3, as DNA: TGTGCCAGCAGCCCCCTTGGGGAGAGCCTTGAAAAACTGTTTTTT. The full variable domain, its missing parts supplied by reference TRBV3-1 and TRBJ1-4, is DTAVSQTPKYLVTQMGNDKSIKCEQNLGHDTMYWYKQDSKKFLKIMFSYNNKELIINETVPNRFSPKSPDKAHLNLHINSLELGDSAVYFCASSPLGESLEKLFFGSGTQLSVL.

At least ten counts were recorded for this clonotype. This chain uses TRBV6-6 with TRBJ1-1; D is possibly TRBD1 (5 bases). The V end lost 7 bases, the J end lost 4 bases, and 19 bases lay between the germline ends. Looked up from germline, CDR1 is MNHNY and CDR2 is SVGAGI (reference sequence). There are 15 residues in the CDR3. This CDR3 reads CASTPRGEVGTEAFF. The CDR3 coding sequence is TGTGCCAGCACCCCCCGGGGGGAGGTTGGCACTGAAGCTTTCTTT.

The CDR3 coding sequence is TGTGCCTGGAGTGTATTCGGAAACACTGAAGCTTTCTTT. Its translation is CAWSVFGNTEAFF. The chain has TRBV30 and TRBJ1-1; D not certain. The CDR3 is 13 residues long. Germline V gene data show CDR1 as GTSNPN and CDR2 as SVGIG (reference sequence). Trimming shortened V by 0 bases and J by 2 bases, and 7 bases separated the two germline ends. Combining the CDR3 with reference TRBV30 and TRBJ1-1 gives the whole variable domain SQTIHQWPATLVQPVGSPLSLECTVEGTSNPNLYWYRQAAGRGLQLLFYSVGIGQISSEVPQNLSASRPQDRQFILSSKKLLLSDSGFYLCAWSVFGNTEAFFGQGTRLTVV.

CDR3 in DNA: TGCAGTGCTTATCTCCGTGACCCCTTAACTGGAAACACCATATATTTT. This encodes CSAYLRDPLTGNTIYF. The rearrangement joins TRBV20-1 to TRBJ1-3; D is ambiguous. CDR1 and CDR2 from the germline V gene are DFQATT and SNEGSKA (reference sequence). CDR3 length: 16 amino acids. The V and J ends lost 5 bases and 2 bases respectively, with 19 bases between them.

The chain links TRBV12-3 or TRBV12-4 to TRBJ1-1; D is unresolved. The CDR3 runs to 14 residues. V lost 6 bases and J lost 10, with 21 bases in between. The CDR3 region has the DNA TGTGCCAGCAGCCGCGCGGTGGAGTCAGATCGAGCTTTCTTT. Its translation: CASSRAVESDRAFF.

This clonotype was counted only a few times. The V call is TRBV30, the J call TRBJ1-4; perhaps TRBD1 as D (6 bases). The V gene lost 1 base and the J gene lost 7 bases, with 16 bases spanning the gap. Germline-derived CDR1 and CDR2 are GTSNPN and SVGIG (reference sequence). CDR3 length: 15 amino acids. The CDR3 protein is CAWSDNPGAGEKLFF. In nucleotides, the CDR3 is TGTGCCTGGAGTGATAACCCGGGGGCGGGTGAAAAACTGTTTTTT.

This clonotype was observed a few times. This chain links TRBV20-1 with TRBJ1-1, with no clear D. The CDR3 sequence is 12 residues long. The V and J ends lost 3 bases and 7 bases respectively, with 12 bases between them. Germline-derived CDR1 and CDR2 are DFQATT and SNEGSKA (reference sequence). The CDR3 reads CSASAGFGEAFF. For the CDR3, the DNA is TGCAGTGCTAGTGCGGGTTTCGGTGAAGCTTTCTTT.

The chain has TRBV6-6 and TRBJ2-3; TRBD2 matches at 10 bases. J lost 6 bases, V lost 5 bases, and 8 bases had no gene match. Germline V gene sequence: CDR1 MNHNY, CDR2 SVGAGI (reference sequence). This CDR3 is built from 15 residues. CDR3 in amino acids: CASSLAGAQGDTQYF. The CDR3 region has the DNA TGTGCCAGCAGTCTAGCGGGGGCGCAAGGGGATACGCAGTATTTT.

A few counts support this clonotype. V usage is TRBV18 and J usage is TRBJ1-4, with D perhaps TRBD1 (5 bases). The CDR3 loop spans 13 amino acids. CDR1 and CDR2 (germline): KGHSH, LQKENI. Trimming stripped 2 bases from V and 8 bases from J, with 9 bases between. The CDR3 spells CASSPGTLEKLFF. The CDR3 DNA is TGTGCCAGCTCACCAGGGACTTTGGAAAAACTGTTTTTT.

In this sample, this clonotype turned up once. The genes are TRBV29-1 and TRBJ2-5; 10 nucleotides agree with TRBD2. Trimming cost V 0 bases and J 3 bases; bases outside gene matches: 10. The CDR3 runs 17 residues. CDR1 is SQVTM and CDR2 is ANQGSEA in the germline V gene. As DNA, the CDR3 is TGCAGCGTTGAAGATCTACTAGCGGGGAGGAAAGAAGAGACCCAGTACTTC. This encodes CSVEDLLAGRKEETQYF.

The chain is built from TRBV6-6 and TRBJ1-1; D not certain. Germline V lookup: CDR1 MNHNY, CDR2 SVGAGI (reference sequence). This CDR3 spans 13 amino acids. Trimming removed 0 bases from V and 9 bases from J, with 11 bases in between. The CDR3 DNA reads TGTGCCAGCAGTTACTCTCAGGCGTTTAAAGCTTTCTTT. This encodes CASSYSQAFKAFF.

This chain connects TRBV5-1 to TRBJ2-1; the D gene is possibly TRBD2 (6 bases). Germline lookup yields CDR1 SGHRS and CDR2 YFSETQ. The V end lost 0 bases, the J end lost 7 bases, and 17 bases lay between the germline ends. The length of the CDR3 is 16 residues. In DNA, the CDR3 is TGCGCCAGCAGCTTGGATCCTGTGAGGGGAGGTAATGAGCAGTTCTTC. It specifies CASSLDPVRGGNEQFF.

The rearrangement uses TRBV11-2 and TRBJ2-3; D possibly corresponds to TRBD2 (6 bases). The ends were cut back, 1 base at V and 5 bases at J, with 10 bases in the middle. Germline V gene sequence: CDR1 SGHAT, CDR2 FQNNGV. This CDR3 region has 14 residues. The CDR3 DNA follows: TGTGCCAGCAGCTTAGTGTCCGGGGGAGATACGCAGTATTTT. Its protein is CASSLVSGGDTQYF.

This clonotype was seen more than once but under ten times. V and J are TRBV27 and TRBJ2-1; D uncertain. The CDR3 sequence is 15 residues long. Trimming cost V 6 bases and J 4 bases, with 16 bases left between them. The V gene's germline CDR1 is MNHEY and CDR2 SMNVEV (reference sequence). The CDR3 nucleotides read TGTGCCAGCAGCGAGGTGACCCTCGGATACAATGAGCAGTTCTTC. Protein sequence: CASSEVTLGYNEQFF.

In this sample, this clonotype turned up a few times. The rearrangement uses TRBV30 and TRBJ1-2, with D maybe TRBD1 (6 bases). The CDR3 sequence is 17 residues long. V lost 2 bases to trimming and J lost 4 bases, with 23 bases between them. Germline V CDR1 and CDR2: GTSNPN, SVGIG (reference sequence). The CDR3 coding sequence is TGTGCCTGGAGTAGACGAATGACAGGCCCCGGCGGCTATGGCTACACCTTC. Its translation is CAWSRRMTGPGGYGYTF.

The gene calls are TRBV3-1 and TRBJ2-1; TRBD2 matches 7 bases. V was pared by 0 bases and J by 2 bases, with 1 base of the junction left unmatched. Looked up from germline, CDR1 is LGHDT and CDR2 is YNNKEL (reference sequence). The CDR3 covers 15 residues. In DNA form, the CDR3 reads TGTGCCAGCAGCCAAGAACGGGGGGCCTACAATGAGCAGTTCTTC. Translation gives CASSQERGAYNEQFF.

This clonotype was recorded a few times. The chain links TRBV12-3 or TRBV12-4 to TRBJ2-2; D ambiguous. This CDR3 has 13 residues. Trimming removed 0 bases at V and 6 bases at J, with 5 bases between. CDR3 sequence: CASSLALSGELFF. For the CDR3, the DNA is TGTGCCAGCAGTTTAGCGCTTTCCGGGGAGCTGTTTTTT.